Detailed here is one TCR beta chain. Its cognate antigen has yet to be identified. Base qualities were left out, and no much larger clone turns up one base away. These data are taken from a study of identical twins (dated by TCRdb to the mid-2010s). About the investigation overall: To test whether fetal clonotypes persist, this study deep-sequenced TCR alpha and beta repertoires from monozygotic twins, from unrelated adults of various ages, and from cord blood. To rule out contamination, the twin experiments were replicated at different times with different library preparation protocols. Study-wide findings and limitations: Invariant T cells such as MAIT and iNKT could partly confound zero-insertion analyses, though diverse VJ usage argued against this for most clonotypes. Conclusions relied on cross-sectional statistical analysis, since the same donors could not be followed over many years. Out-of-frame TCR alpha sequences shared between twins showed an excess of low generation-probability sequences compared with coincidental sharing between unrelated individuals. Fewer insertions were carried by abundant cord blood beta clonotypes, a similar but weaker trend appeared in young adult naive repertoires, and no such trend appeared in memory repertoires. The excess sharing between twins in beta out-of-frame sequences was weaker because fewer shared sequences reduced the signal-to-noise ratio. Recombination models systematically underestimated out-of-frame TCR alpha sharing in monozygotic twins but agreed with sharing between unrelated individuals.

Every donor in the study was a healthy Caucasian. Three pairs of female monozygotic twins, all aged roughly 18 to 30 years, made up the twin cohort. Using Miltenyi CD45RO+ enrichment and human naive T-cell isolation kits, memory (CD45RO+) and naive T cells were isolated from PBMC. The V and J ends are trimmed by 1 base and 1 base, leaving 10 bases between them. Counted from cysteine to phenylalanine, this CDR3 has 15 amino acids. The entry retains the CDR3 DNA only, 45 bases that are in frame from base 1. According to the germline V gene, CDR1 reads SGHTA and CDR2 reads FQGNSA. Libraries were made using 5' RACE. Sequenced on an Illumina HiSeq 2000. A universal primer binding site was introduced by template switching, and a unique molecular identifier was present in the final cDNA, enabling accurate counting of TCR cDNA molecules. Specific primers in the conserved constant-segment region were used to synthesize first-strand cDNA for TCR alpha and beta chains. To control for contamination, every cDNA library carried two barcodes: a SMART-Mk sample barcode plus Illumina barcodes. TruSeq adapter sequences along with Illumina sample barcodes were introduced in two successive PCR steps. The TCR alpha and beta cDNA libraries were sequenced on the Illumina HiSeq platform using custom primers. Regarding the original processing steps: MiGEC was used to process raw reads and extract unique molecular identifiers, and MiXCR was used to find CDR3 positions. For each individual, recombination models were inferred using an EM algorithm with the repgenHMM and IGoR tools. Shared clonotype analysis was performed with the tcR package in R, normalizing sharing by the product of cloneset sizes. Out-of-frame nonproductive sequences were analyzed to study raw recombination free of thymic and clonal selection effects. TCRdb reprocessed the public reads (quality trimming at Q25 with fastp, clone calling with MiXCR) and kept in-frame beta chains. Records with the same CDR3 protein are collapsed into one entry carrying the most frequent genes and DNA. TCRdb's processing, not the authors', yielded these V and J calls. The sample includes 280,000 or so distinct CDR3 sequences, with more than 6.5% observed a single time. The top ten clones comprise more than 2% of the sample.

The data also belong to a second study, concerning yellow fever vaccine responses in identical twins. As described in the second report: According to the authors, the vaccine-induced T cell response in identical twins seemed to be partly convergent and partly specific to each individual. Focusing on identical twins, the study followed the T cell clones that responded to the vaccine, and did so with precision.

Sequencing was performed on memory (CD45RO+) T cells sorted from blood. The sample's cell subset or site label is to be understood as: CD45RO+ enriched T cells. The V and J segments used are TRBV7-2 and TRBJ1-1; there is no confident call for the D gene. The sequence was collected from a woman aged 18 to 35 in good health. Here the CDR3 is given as CASSLDRGRNTEAFF. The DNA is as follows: TGTGCCAGCAGCTTAGACCGGGGTAGGAACACTGAAGCTTTCTTT.